The 30 T cell receptor beta chains listed next were all sequenced from one sample in a study of human T cells and chemical hapten exposure. Time point specified: patch test 2, 6 weeks after DPC sensitization. Treatment here: therapeutic diphenylcyclopropenone sensitization with weekly scalp DPC. A single record per CDR3 protein comes from TCRdb applying MiXCR to the RACE reads. The table has a few hundred thousand distinct CDR3 sequences, about 6% seen once. The sequenced sample was whole blood, obtained in connection with sensitization to the hapten diphenylcyclopropenone (DPC). Receptors were obtained from a woman under 30 with alopecia areata. Some clones in this sample may be carry-over from other donors' samples.

This clonotype was seen at least ten times. The rearrangement joins TRBV18 to TRBJ2-7, with a tentative D call TRBD1 (6 bases). The germline V and J ends were trimmed by 0 bases and 3 bases, with 9 bases remaining between them. This CDR3 comprises 14 residues. Germline V gene sequence: CDR1 KGHSH, CDR2 LQKENI. Here the CDR3 reads CASSPPTGRYEQYF. DNA for the CDR3: TGTGCCAGCTCACCACCTACAGGGCGCTACGAGCAGTACTTC. The entire variable domain, with the rest obtained from reference TRBV18 and TRBJ2-7, is as follows: NAGVMQNPRHLVRRRGQEARLRCSPMKGHSHVYWYRQLPEEGLKFMVYLQKENIIDESGMPKERFSAEFPKEGPSILRIQQVVRGDSAAYFCASSPPTGRYEQYFGPGTRLTVT.

This clonotype was observed a few times. The chain has TRBV9 and TRBJ2-3, with D possibly TRBD1 on 7 matching bases. Germline V lookup: CDR1 SGDLS, CDR2 YYNGEE. Trimming pared 7 bases from V and 4 bases from J, leaving 10 bases between. The CDR3 is 12 amino acids. CDR3 nucleotides: TGTGCCAGCGGGGGGACAGCAGATACGCAGTATTTT. It codes for CASGGTADTQYF.

The V gene is TRBV6-2 or TRBV6-3, the J gene TRBJ2-2; weak D call: TRBD1 (6 bases). Germline CDR1 MNHEY, CDR2 SVGEGT. The CDR3 runs 18 residues. V was shortened by 7 bases and J by 2 bases, with 23 bases between the two germline ends. CDR3 amino acids: CASKPSKNRASNTGELFF. For the CDR3, the DNA is TGTGCCAGCAAGCCCTCAAAAAACAGGGCTTCAAACACCGGGGAGCTGTTTTTT.

In this sample, this clonotype turned up many times. CDR3 DNA sequence: TGTGCCAGCAGTACCAGGGTAAAAGCTGAAGCTTTCTTT. Translating gives CASSTRVKAEAFF. The chain joins TRBV6-1 to TRBJ1-1, with TRBD1 as a possible D gene (5 bases). Germline lookup yields CDR1 MNHNS and CDR2 SASEGT. Between the trimmed V and J ends, which lost 5 bases and 6 bases, there was a span of 13 bases. The CDR3 length is 13 residues.

At least ten counts were recorded for this clonotype. The rearrangement uses TRBV5-6 and TRBJ1-2; TRBD1 matches at 8 bases. CDR3 size: 15 residues. V was clipped by 2 bases and J by 9 bases; unmatched bases: 12. The germline CDR1 and CDR2 sequences are SGHDT and YYEEEE. CDR3 sequence reads: CASSLAGTGLRSYTF. CDR3 sequence (DNA): TGTGCCAGCAGCTTAGCCGGGACAGGACTCCGGAGCTACACCTTC.

The chain couples TRBV5-1 to TRBJ2-1; D might be TRBD1 (5 bases). V gave up 2 bases and J gave up 7 bases, with 10 bases separating them. The CDR3 is 13 residues long. The V gene's germline CDR1 is SGHRS and CDR2 YFSETQ. This CDR3 is CASSFQGVNEQFF. CDR3 coding DNA: TGCGCCAGCAGCTTCCAGGGCGTGAATGAGCAGTTCTTC.

The chain links TRBV9 to TRBJ2-7; tentatively, D is TRBD1 (6 bases). V was cut by 2 bases and J by 0 bases, with 9 bases left in between. The CDR3 is made up of 14 amino acids. The germline CDR1 and CDR2 sequences are SGDLS and YYNGEE. The CDR3 reads CASSVDSPSYEQYF. The CDR3 region has the DNA TGTGCCAGCAGCGTGGACAGCCCCTCCTACGAGCAGTACTTC. The entire variable domain, with the rest obtained from reference TRBV9 and TRBJ2-7, is as follows: DSGVTQTPKHLITATGQRVTLRCSPRSGDLSVYWYQQSLDQGLQFLIQYYNGEERAKGNILERFSAQQFPDLHSELNLSSLELGDSALYFCASSVDSPSYEQYFGPGTRLTVT.

This clonotype occurred many times. The chain uses TRBV7-2 and TRBJ1-6; D is possibly TRBD1 (5 bases). This CDR3 has 15 amino acids. V was shortened by 11 bases and J by 4 bases, with 18 bases between the two germline ends. Germline V CDR1 and CDR2: SGHTA, FQGNSA. CDR3: CASGGAGRYNSPLHF. The CDR3 coding sequence is TGTGCCTCTGGCGGGGCAGGGCGTTATAATTCACCCCTCCACTTT.

V gene TRBV5-5 combines with J gene TRBJ1-4, with D possibly being TRBD1 (5 bases). Trimming took off 4 bases at V and 8 bases at J, with 21 bases between the two ends. This CDR3 spans 16 amino acids. CDR1 is SGHKS, CDR2 YYEKEE, per germline (reference sequence). In nucleotides, the CDR3 is TGTGCCAGCAGCCCGATGGCGTCAGGGCTAAGGGAAAAACTGTTTTTT. It is translated as CASSPMASGLREKLFF.

This clonotype has ten or more counts. J is TRBJ1-2 and V is TRBV3-1, with 8 bases identical to TRBD1. V gave up 3 bases and J gave up 6 bases; unmatched junction bases: 3. CDR3 size: 13 residues. Germline V gives CDR1 LGHDT, CDR2 YNNKEL (reference sequence). The DNA of the CDR3 is TGTGCCAGCAGCCATACACAGGGGGATGGCTACACCTTC. Translated: CASSHTQGDGYTF.

This clonotype was recorded many times. CDR3 bases: TGTGCCAGCAGTTACTACGGACAGGGGATAGATTCACCCCTCCACTTT. Its translation is CASSYYGQGIDSPLHF. The rearrangement uses TRBV6-2 or TRBV6-3 and TRBJ1-6, with TRBD1 identical over 9 bases. Germline CDR1 MNHEY, CDR2 SVGEGT. V lost 1 base to trimming and J lost 8 bases; unmatched junction nucleotides: 6. The CDR3 has 16 residues.

This clonotype appeared many times. The chain couples TRBV6-5 to TRBJ1-2; D ambiguous. Germline lookup yields CDR1 MNHEY and CDR2 SVGAGI. The germline V and J ends were trimmed by 2 bases and 2 bases, with 15 bases remaining between them. CDR3 length: 16 residues. CDR3 amino acids: CASSYRREFKNYGYTF. The CDR3 region has the DNA TGTGCCAGCAGTTACCGGAGGGAGTTTAAAAACTATGGCTACACCTTC.

This chain uses TRBV6-1 with TRBJ2-3; 7 bases map to TRBD1. With 7 bases clipped from V and 0 bases from J, the junction kept 10 bases outside the gene matches. Germline-derived CDR1 and CDR2 are MNHNS and SASEGT. This CDR3 comprises 16 residues. The CDR3 sequence: CASNYGQDDSTDTQYF. The CDR3 nucleotides are TGTGCCAGCAATTATGGACAGGACGATAGCACAGATACGCAGTATTTT.

At least ten counts were recorded for this clonotype. J is TRBJ1-3 and V is TRBV9; TRBD1 is a possible D gene (5 bases). Germline CDR1 SGDLS, CDR2 YYNGEE. V lost 7 bases to trimming and J lost 3 bases, with 17 bases between them. This CDR3 is built from 15 residues. This CDR3 is CASGFNTGVGNTIYF. CDR3 nucleotide sequence: TGTGCCAGCGGTTTTAATACAGGAGTTGGAAACACCATATATTTT. Looking up the rest from reference TRBV9 and TRBJ1-3 gives the full variable domain: DSGVTQTPKHLITATGQRVTLRCSPRSGDLSVYWYQQSLDQGLQFLIQYYNGEERAKGNILERFSAQQFPDLHSELNLSSLELGDSALYFCASGFNTGVGNTIYFGEGSWLTVV.

Comments on this clonotype: A clone one base away is much larger, so this may be a read error. The conserved phenylalanine or tryptophan is not found at the CDR3 terminus, so this likely reflects a read error. The rearrangement uses TRBV24-1 and TRBJ1-1; TRBD1 matches 8 bases. The CDR3 covers 14 residues. The V segment lost 3 bases and the J segment 4 bases; nucleotides outside the gene matches: 3. The V gene's germline CDR1 is KGHDR and CDR2 SFDVKD. CDR3: CATSDPTGGTEAFL. The CDR3 nucleotides are TGTGCCACCAGTGATCCTACAGGGGGCACTGAAGCTTTCTTA.

V and J are TRBV28 and TRBJ2-2, with 10 bases that match TRBD1. Germline V CDR1 and CDR2: MDHEN, SYDVKM. There are 13 residues in the CDR3. V was clipped by 9 bases and J by 9 bases; unmatched bases: 7. CDR3 sequence reads: CASRTGGRRELFF. The DNA of the CDR3 is TGTGCCAGTCGGACAGGGGGAAGGCGGGAGCTGTTTTTT.

This clonotype has at least ten counts. The chain recombines TRBV28 with TRBJ2-7, with TRBD1 identical over 8 bases. CDR3 length equals 16 residues. The trim removed 5 bases at V and 4 bases at J, leaving 13 bases unmatched. From germline, CDR1 is MDHEN and CDR2 SYDVKM. The CDR3 nucleotides are TGTGCCAGCAGTCACCCGGGGACAGGCGGAGAATACGAGCAGTACTTC. Its protein is CASSHPGTGGEYEQYF.

This clonotype was counted ten times or more. The chain uses TRBV7-9 and TRBJ2-1, with D possibly being TRBD2 (5 bases). This CDR3 contains 12 residues. With 4 bases removed from V and 13 bases from J, the gap between germline ends came to 14 bases. CDR1 SEHNR and CDR2 FQNEAQ come from the germline V gene (reference sequence). CDR3 DNA: TGTGCCAGCAGCTACGACTACCGGTCCCAGTTCTTC. Its translation is CASSYDYRSQFF.

Many counts were recorded for this clonotype. The CDR3, as DNA: TGTGCCAGCAGTTTCCGTCCGGGACAGGCCGCGAATCAGCCCCAGCATTTT. The encoded protein is CASSFRPGQAANQPQHF. This chain links TRBV12-3 or TRBV12-4 with TRBJ1-5; the match to TRBD1 covers 8 bases. The CDR3 contains 17 residues. The V gene end was trimmed by 3 bases and the J gene end by 4 bases; junction bases not matched to a gene: 11.

Many counts were recorded for this clonotype. The chain couples TRBV5-1 to TRBJ1-1; D ambiguous. V was shortened by 4 bases and J by 11 bases, with 21 bases between the two germline ends. This CDR3 has 14 residues. Germline V lookup: CDR1 SGHRS, CDR2 YFSETQ. The chain's CDR3 is CASSLDGRRGWAFF. The CDR3 DNA reads TGCGCCAGCAGCCTGGACGGACGGCGGGGATGGGCTTTCTTT.

The chain combines TRBV10-3 with TRBJ2-3, with D maybe TRBD2 (6 bases). The ends were cut back, 8 bases at V and 5 bases at J, with 17 bases in the middle. The CDR3 runs 14 residues. CDR1 is ENHRY and CDR2 is SYGVKD in the germline V gene. The CDR3 loop reads CAICPGDRVDTQYF. As DNA, the CDR3 is TGTGCCATCTGCCCGGGGGATCGGGTAGATACGCAGTATTTT.

The V call is TRBV15, the J call TRBJ1-6; no firm D call. CDR1 is LNHNV and CDR2 is YYDKDF in the germline V gene (reference sequence). V gave up 2 bases and J gave up 5 bases, with 10 bases separating them. The CDR3 consists of 15 residues. DNA for the CDR3: TGTGCCACCAGCAGATCCCGCCTTGATAATTCACCCCTCCACTTT. This translates into CATSRSRLDNSPLHF.

There are many counts of this clonotype. The chain employs TRBV7-2 and TRBJ2-1; no clear D. Germline V gene lookup returns CDR1 SGHTA and CDR2 FQGNSA. Trimming pared 5 bases from V and 5 bases from J, leaving 16 bases between. The CDR3 is made up of 15 amino acids. The CDR3 DNA reads TGTGCCAGCAGCCGCGCCGGTGGGTCGGACAATGAGCAGTTCTTC. Amino acid sequence: CASSRAGGSDNEQFF.

V gene TRBV5-5 combines with J gene TRBJ1-6; D gene uncertain. The ends were cut back, 1 base at V and 9 bases at J, with 8 bases in the middle. The CDR3 runs 13 residues. CDR1 and CDR2 from the germline V gene are SGHKS and YYEKEE (reference sequence). CDR3: CASSLQPSSPLHF. The CDR3 DNA reads TGTGCCAGCAGCTTGCAACCCTCTTCACCCCTCCACTTT.

There are a few counts of this clonotype. The CDR3 DNA follows: TGTGCCAGCAGTCTCTATTTTGCCCATGGCTACACCTTC. Protein product: CASSLYFAHGYTF. The rearrangement links TRBV6-5 to TRBJ1-2; D ambiguous. The germline V gene has CDR1 MNHEY and CDR2 SVGAGI. The CDR3 contains 13 residues. V lost 5 bases to trimming and J lost 6 bases, with 13 bases between them.

The chain joins TRBV12-3 or TRBV12-4 to TRBJ2-1; 11 positions match TRBD1. The J segment lost 12 bases and the V segment lost 5 bases, leaving 9 bases of the junction unmatched. The CDR3 length is 14 residues. The CDR3 coding sequence is TGTGCCAGCAGTCCCGGGACAGGGGGAACTTCGCAGTTCTTC. Residues: CASSPGTGGTSQFF.

This clonotype was detected ten times or more. CDR3 in amino acids: CAIRKEPELEAFF. The CDR3 DNA follows: TGTGCCATCAGAAAAGAACCAGAGCTAGAAGCTTTCTTT. The chain carries TRBV10-3 and TRBJ1-1; D unclear. The CDR3 loop spans 13 amino acids. Trimming left V 6 bases short and J 8 bases short, with 16 bases between. The V gene's germline CDR1 is ENHRY and CDR2 SYGVKD.

The CDR3 sequence is CAHRGLANTGELFF. Written as DNA, the CDR3 is TGTGCGCACCGGGGACTTGCGAACACCGGGGAGCTGTTTTTT. V gene TRBV6-2 or TRBV6-3 combines with J gene TRBJ2-2; D perhaps matches TRBD2 (6 bases). The germline gives CDR1 MNHEY, CDR2 SVGEGT. The CDR3 is 14 residues long.

This clonotype was seen a few times. J is TRBJ2-7 and V is TRBV5-1, with 7 bases that match TRBD2. Trimming cost V 0 bases and J 0 bases; bases outside gene matches: 12. The germline CDR1 and CDR2 sequences are SGHRS and YFSETQ. CDR3 size: 18 residues. CDR3 DNA: TGCGCCAGCAGCTTGGATCTCCCGGGGAGGGGATTCTCCTACGAGCAGTACTTC. It yields the protein CASSLDLPGRGFSYEQYF.

This chain uses TRBV5-4 with TRBJ2-5; 11 bases are a match to TRBD2. The CDR3 length is 15 residues. The V segment lost 5 bases and the J segment 5 bases; nucleotides outside the gene matches: 8. CDR1 SGHNT and CDR2 YYREEE come from the germline V gene (reference sequence). The CDR3 DNA reads TGTGCCAGCAGACTGATGACTAGCGGGGTCGAGACCCAGTACTTC. Amino acids: CASRLMTSGVETQYF. The whole variable domain, filled in from reference TRBV5-4 and TRBJ2-5, reads ETGVTQSPTHLIKTRGQQVTLRCSSQSGHNTVSWYQQALGQGPQFIFQYYREEENGRGNFPPRFSGLQFPNYSSELNVNALELDDSALYLCASRLMTSGVETQYFGPGTRLLVL.